This T cell receptor beta chain came from a study of response to subunit inactivated influenza vaccine. Comment on this clonotype: Its antigen is undetermined.

Overall study findings and caveats: The authors proposed limited new T cell recruitment per seasonal influenza vaccination.

TCRdb reprocessed the RT-PCR reads via MiXCR and lists one record per CDR3 protein. The table includes around 480,000 distinct CDR3 sequences, about 15% detected once. The sample was CD4+ T cells sorted from PBMCs, taken less than 25 months after vaccination. The receptor was derived from a man in his fifties or sixties who received an inactivated influenza vaccine.

In DNA, the CDR3 is TGTGCCAGCAGCATCCCCAGCAGGGGCCTTAATCAGCCCCAGCATTTT. Translated: CASSIPSRGLNQPQHF. The chain recombines TRBV11-2 with TRBJ1-5, with TRBD1 as a possible D gene (6 bases). The CDR3 is 16 amino acids. Trimming took 5 bases from V and 4 from J, leaving 18 bases between them. In germline, CDR1 is SGHAT, CDR2 FQNNGV. The full variable domain, completed using reference TRBV11-2 and TRBJ1-5, is EAGVAQSPRYKIIEKRQSVAFWCNPISGHATLYWYQQILGQGPKLLIQFQNNGVVDDSQLPKDRFSAERLKGVDSTLKIQPAKLEDSAVYLCASSIPSRGLNQPQHFGDGTRLSIL.